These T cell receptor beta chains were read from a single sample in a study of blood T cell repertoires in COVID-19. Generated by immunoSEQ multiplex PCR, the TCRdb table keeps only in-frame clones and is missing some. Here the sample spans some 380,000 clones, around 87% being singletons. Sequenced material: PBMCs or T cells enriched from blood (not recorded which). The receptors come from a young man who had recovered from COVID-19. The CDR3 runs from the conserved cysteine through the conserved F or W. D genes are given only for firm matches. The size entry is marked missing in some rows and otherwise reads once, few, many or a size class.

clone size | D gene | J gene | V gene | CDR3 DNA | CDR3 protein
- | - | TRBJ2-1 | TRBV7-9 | TGTGCCAGCAGCTTAAGCGTATCCTACAATGAGCAGTTCTTC | CASSLSVSYNEQFF
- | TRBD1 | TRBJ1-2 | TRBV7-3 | TGTGCCAGCAGCTTAAGCCGGGTCTTCGGACAGGGCTTTCCCACTAACTATGGCTACACCTTC | CASSLSRVFGQGFPTNYGYTF
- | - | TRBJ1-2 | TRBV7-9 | TGTGCCAGCAGGCCCCGGGACATACAACTAGCTAACTATGGCTACACCTTC | CASRPRDIQLANYGYTF
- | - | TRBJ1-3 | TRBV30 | TGTGCCTGGAGGGGCGGGAGCTCTGGAAACACCATATATTTT | CAWRGGSSGNTIYF
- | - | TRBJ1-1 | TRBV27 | TGTGCCAGCAGTTTCTTTCAGGGCAATGAAGCTTTCTTT | CASSFFQGNEAFF
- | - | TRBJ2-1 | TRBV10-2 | TGCGCCAGCAGGGCTAGCGCCAATGAGCAGTTCTTC | CASRASANEQFF
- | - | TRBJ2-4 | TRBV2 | TGTGCCAGCAGGGGGGCACTGGTTCAGTACTTC | CASRGALVQYF
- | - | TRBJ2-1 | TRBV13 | TGTGCCAGCAGCTTGCTGAACCTTGTCGCGGCAGACTCTAGCTCCTACAATGAGCAGTTCTTC | CASSLLNLVAADSSSYNEQFF
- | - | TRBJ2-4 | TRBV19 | TGTGCCAGTACCCTGGTCGTCGGGGGAAACATTCAGTACTTC | CASTLVVGGNIQYF
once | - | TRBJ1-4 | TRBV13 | TGTGCCAGCAGCTTACCCAGGGGTGAAAAACTGTTTTTT | CASSLPRGEKLFF
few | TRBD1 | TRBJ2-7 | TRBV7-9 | TGTGCCAGCAGTACCCTCACAGGGGCGTTTGGTAACGAGCAGTACTTC | CASSTLTGAFGNEQYF
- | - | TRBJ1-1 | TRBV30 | TGTGCCTGGAGTGTACAGGGTTCGAACACTGAAGCTTTCTTT | CAWSVQGSNTEAFF
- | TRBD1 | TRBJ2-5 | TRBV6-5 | TGTGCCAGCAGCTCGGACAGGGGGGAGACCCAGTACTTC | CASSSDRGETQYF
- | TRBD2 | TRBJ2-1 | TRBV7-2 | TGTGCCAGCAGCCGGAGCCGCGGGGGGCTCGAATACAATGAGCAGTTCTTC | CASSRSRGGLEYNEQFF
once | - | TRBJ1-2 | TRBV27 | TGTGCCAGCAGTACCCGGGTAGCTAACTATGGCTACACCTTC | CASSTRVANYGYTF
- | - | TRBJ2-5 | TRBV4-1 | TGCGCCAGCAGCCCGACTGTGGAACAAGAGACCCAGTACTTC | CASSPTVEQETQYF
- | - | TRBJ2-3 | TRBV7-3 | TGTGCCAGCAGCAAAAGCCCCACTAGCACAGATACGCAGTATTTT | CASSKSPTSTDTQYF
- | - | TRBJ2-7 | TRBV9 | TGTGCCAGCAGCGTAGGAAAAACCCCCGCGGGCGAGCAGTACTTC | CASSVGKTPAGEQYF
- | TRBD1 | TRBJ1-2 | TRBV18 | TGTGCCAGCTCACCAATTACAGGGGTTAGTGGCTACACCTTC | CASSPITGVSGYTF
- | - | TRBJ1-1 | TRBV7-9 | TGTGCCAGCAGCTACGATAGGGGCACTGAAGCTTTCTTT | CASSYDRGTEAFF
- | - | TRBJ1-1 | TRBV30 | TGTGCCTGGACTAGGACGGAGGCCAAGGAAGCTTTCTTT | CAWTRTEAKEAFF
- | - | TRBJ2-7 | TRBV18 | TGTGCCAGCTCACCCACGACAGGACTCGAGCAGTACTTC | CASSPTTGLEQYF
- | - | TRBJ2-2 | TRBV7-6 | TGTGCCAGCAGCTACAGGGACGGACGCACCGGGGAGCTGTTTTTT | CASSYRDGRTGELFF
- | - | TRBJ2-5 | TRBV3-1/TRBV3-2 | TGTGCCAGCAGCCAAGATCTAAAGACCCAGTACTTC | CASSQDLKTQYF
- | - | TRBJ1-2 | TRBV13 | TGTGCCAGCAGCTTAGGCGGTAACTATGGCTACACCTTC | CASSLGGNYGYTF
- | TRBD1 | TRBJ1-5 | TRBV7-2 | TGTGCCAGCAGCTCCCGGGACAGGGTTGGCAATCAGCCCCAGCATTTT | CASSSRDRVGNQPQHF
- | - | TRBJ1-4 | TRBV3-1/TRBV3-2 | TGTGCCAGCCGTCCTGCAACTAATGAAAAACTGTTTTTT | CASRPATNEKLFF
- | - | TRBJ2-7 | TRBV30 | TGTGCCTGGAGTAGGACAGCGACCTACGAGCAGTACTTC | CAWSRTATYEQYF
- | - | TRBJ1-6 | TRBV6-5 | TGTGCCAGCAGTTTGGCAGGGGAATCTGACTCACCCCTCCACTTT | CASSLAGESDSPLHF
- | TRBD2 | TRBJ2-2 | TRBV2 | TGTGCCAGCATCCCCCGACTAGCGGGGTATCCCGGGGAGCTGTTTTTT | CASIPRLAGYPGELFF
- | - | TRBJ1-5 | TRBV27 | TGTGCCAGCAGACAGTCAGGGGTCAATCAGCCCCAGCATTTT | CASRQSGVNQPQHF
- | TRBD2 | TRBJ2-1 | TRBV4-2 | TGTGCCAGCAGCCGGGGACTAGCGGATCACAATGAGCAGTTCTTC | CASSRGLADHNEQFF
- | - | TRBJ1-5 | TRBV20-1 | TGCAGTGCTAGTGACAGGCATAGCAATCAGCCCCAGCATTTT | CSASDRHSNQPQHF
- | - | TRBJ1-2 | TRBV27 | TGTGCCAGCGGGGTCGGGAGGCGCTATGGCTACACCTTC | CASGVGRRYGYTF
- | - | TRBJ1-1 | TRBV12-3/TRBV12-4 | TGTGCCAGCACGGGGTACACTGAAGCTTTCTTT | CASTGYTEAFF
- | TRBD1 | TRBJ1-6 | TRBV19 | TGTGCCAGTAGTAGGGGACAGGGTTCGGCGCCCCTCCACTTT | CASSRGQGSAPLHF
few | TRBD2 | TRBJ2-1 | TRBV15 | TGTGCCACCAGCTTTGCTAGCGGGTCGGAGCAGTTCTTC | CATSFASGSEQFF
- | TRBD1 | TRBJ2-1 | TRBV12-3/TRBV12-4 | TGTGCCAGCACCTACAATGACAGGGGGCTGTTCTTC | CASTYNDRGLFF
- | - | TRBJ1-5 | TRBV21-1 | TGTGCCAGCAGCATGGGACAGGGACCGACGGTTCTCGATCAGCCCCAGCATTTT | CASSMGQGPTVLDQPQHF
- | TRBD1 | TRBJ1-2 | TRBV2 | TGTGCCAGGGAACTGGGGACAGTTTATGGCTACACCTTC | CARELGTVYGYTF
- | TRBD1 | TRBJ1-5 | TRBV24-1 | TGTGCCACCAGTGTCCCTCCCGACAGGGCTGGCAATCAGCCCCAGCATTTT | CATSVPPDRAGNQPQHF
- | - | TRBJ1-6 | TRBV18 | TGTGCCAGCTCACCACCCCGCGAGAGCTCCTATAATTCACCCCTCCACTTT | CASSPPRESSYNSPLHF
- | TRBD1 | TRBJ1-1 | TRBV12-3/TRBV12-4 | TGTGCCAGCAGTTTAGGACAGGGAGCTGAAGCTTTCTTT | CASSLGQGAEAFF
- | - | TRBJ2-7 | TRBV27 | TGTGCCACCTCCAAGGGGCCCACCTACGAGCAGTACTTC | CATSKGPTYEQYF
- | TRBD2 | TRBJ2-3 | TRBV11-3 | TGTGCCAGCAGCTTAGGTAGCGGGGACACAGATACGCAGTATTTT | CASSLGSGDTDTQYF
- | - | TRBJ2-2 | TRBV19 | TGTGCCAGTAGTATCTCGTTCAGGGGAAGTGAGCTGTTTTTT | CASSISFRGSELFF
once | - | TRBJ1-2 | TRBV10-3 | TGTGCCATCAGTGTTGGCTCGGGCAGGGGCGACTATGGCTACACCTTC | CAISVGSGRGDYGYTF
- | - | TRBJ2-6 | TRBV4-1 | TGCGCCAGCAGCCAAGTGGTCCAGGGGTCCCCAACTGGGGCCAACGTCCTGACTTTC | CASSQVVQGSPTGANVLTF
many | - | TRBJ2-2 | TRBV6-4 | TGTGCCAGCAGTGACGAGGGCGGCGCCGGGGAGCTGTTTTTT | CASSDEGGAGELFF
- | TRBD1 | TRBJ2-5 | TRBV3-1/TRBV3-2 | TGTGCCAGCAGCCAAGCAGGGGGCGGGCAAGAGACCCAGTACTTC | CASSQAGGGQETQYF
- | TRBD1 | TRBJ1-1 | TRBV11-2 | TGTGCCAGCAGCTTAGATGCAGGGGGATACACTGAAGCTTTCTTT | CASSLDAGGYTEAFF
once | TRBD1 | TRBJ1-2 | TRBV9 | TGTGCCAGCAGCGTCCTTGGGACAGGGGATTTAGGCTACACCTTC | CASSVLGTGDLGYTF
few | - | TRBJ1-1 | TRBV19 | TGTGCCAGTACTACTAGGGAGGGGCCAGTGAACACTGAAGCTTTCTTT | CASTTREGPVNTEAFF
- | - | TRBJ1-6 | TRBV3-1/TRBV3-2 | TGTGCCAGCAGCCCATTGGGGCTCCGGGGAGGATCACCCCTCCACTTT | CASSPLGLRGGSPLHF